The TCR beta chain described here comes from a study of T-cell reconstitution after alpha-beta-depleted transplantation in children. This clonotype was observed a few times. Its antigen is not known. The germline V and J ends were trimmed by 5 bases and 0 bases, with 23 bases remaining between them. Per the germline V gene, CDR1 is MNHNS and CDR2 is SASEGT. CDR3 length: 19 amino acids. General study results and limits: A year post-transplant, T-cell counts and diversity derived mostly from newly produced T cells. Several hundred expanded graft clones reportedly supplied alpha-beta T cells about two months after transplant. The origin of high day-60 TCRbeta diversity in some patients lay in surviving recipient T cells and thymic progenitors.

Unique molecular identifiers were incorporated into the prepared TCRbeta library. TCRdb itself ran the PCR reads through MiXCR, one entry per CDR3 protein. The sample shows around 270,000 distinct CDR3 sequences, nearly 8% of them seen only once. Material: peripheral blood, obtained 360 days after TCRalphabeta/CD19-depleted stem cell transplant. The sequence derives from a female patient aged 2 to 10 who had a stem cell transplant for Fanconi anemia, so the T cells may come from the graft donor. This chain links TRBV6-1 with TRBJ2-4; tentative D call: TRBD2 (5 bases). CDR3 sequence: CASSKSGKPNYVAKNIQYF. The CDR3 region has the DNA TGTGCCAGCAGTAAATCCGGGAAACCCAACTATGTAGCCAAAAACATTCAGTACTTC.